This T cell receptor (beta chain) was recovered during a study of vaccination and CD4 T cells after COVID-19. Background on the study: Overlapping spike peptides of SARS-CoV-2, HCoV-NL63, HCoV-OC43 and HCoV-229E stimulated the cells.

From germline, CDR1 is SGHTA and CDR2 FQGNSA. CDR3 length: 15 amino acids. V shed 7 bases, J shed 4 bases, and the junction held 9 bases outside the gene matches. Of note for this clonotype: Its specificity is not known.

Researchers used the Oncomine TCR Beta short-read assay to sequence DNA from cultured CD4+ T cells. TCRdb reanalysed the PCR reads using MiXCR and keeps one entry per CDR3 protein. The table shows about 15,000 distinct CDR3 sequences, with roughly 50% occurring only once. Study outcomes and limitations: Among those convalescent, a median around 86% of reactive clones emerged solely post-vaccination.

Time point of the sample: late sampling 161 to 241 days after vaccination in three convalescent patients. Specified treatment: roughly 10-day PBMC culture with coronavirus spike peptide pools or control peptides (ViraFEST assay). The receptor was derived from a human donor who had recovered from COVID-19. The sequences come from CD4+ T cells from blood, cultured in vitro, collected about 7 months after SARS-CoV-2 vaccination. The chain carries TRBV7-2 and TRBJ2-2, with 7 bases lining up with TRBD2. DNA for the CDR3: TGTGCCAGCACTACGCGGCGGGAGCTCACCGGGGAGCTGTTTTTT. The encoded protein is CASTTRRELTGELFF.